Here is one T cell receptor (beta chain) with its context. Germline CDR1 and CDR2: GTSNPN and SVGIG (reference sequence). The CDR3 is 12 residues long. V was pared by 5 bases and J by 6 bases, with 14 bases between. The data are from a study of blood T cell repertoires in COVID-19. Study summary: PBMCs, B-cell-depleted T cells, or T cells provided the cDNA or gDNA that made up the material.

In the authors' workflow: Estimates of nucleated cell counts were drawn from the amplification of reference gene primers. Some clones are missing from TCRdb's copy, which holds only in-frame ones; the method was immunoSEQ multiplex PCR. V, J and clone size derive from that table, while D and trimming were established from the DNA sequence. This table holds a few hundred thousand clones, nearly 90% found once. The sequencing input was peripheral blood. V usage is TRBV30 and J usage is TRBJ2-7, with D possibly TRBD1 on 6 matching bases. The source is a woman aged 35 to 49 with COVID-19, enrolled during active disease. The CDR3 loop is CAWEAGAGEQYF. Here the CDR3 DNA reads TGTGCCTGGGAGGCAGGGGCGGGCGAGCAGTACTTC.